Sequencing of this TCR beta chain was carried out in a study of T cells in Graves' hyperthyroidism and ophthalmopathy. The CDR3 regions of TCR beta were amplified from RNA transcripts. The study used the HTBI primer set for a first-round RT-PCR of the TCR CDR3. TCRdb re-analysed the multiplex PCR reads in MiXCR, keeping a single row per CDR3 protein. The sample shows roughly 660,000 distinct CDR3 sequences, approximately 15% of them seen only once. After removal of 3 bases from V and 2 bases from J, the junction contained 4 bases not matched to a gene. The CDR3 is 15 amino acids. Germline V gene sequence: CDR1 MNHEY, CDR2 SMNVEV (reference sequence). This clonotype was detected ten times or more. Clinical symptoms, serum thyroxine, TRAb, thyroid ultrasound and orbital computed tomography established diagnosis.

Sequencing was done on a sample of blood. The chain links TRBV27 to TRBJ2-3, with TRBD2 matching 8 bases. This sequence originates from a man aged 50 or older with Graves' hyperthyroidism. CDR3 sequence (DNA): TGTGCCAGCAGTTTGGCGGGGGGAATCACAGATACGCAGTATTTT. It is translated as CASSLAGGITDTQYF.